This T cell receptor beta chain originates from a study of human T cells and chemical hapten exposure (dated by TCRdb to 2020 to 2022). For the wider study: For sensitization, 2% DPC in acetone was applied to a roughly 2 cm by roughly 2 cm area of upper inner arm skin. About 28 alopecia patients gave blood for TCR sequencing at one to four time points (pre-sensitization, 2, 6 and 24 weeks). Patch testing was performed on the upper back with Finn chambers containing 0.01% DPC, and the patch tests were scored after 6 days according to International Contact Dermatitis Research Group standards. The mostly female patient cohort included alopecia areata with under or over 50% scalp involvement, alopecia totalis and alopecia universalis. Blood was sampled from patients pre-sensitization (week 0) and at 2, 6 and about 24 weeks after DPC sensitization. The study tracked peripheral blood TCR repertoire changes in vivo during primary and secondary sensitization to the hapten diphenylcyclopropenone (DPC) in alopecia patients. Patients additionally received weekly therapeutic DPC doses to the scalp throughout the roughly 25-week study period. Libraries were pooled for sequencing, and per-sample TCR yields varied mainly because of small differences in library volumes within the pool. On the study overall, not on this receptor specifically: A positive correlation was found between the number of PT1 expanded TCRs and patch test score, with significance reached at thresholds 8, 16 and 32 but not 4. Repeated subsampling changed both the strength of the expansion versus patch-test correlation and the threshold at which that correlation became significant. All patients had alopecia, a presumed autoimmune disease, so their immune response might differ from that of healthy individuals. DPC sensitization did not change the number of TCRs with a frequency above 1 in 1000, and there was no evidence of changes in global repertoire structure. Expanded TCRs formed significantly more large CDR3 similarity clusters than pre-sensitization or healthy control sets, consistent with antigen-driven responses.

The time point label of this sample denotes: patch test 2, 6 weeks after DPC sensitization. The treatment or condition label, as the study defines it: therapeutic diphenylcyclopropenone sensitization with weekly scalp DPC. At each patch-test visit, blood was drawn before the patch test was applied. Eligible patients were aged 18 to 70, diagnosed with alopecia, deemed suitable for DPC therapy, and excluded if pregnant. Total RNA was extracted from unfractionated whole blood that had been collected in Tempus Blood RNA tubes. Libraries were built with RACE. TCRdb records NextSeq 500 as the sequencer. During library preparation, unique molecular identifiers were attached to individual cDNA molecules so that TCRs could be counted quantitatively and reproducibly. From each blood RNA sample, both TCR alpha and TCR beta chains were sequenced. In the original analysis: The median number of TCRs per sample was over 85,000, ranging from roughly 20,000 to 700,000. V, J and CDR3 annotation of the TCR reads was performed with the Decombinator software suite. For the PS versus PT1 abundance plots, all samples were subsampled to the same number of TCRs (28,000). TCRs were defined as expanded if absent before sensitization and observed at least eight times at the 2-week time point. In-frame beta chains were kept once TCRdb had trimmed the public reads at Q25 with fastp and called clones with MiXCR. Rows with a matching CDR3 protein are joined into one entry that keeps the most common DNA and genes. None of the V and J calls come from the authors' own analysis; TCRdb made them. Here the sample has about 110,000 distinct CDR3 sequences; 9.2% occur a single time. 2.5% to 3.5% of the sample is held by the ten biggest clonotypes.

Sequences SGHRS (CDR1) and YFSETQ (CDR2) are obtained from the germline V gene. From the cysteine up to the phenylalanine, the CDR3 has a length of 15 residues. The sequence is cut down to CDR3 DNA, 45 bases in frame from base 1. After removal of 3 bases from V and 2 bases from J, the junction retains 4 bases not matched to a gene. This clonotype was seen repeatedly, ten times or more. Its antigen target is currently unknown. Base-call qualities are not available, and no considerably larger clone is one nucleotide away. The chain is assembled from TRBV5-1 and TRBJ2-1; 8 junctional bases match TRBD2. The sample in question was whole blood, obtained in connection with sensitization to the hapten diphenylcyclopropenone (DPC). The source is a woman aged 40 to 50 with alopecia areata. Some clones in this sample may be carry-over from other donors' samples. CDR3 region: CASSSGGPPYNEQFF. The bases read TGCGCCAGCAGCTCGGGGGGGCCTCCCTACAATGAGCAGTTCTTC.